This T cell receptor (beta chain) was recovered during a study of T cells after posttransplantation cyclophosphamide. Study observations and caveats: Tissue-infiltrating T cells from skin or gut overlapped little with blood T cells. Later post-transplant blood repertoires were often dominated by donor CD8+ memory clones. TRB clonality was highly associated with recipient CMV seropositivity and reactivation.

This related bone marrow graft donor gave peripheral blood on the day of marrow donation. Regarding this clone: Its antigen is currently unknown.

Germline CDR1 and CDR2: SGHDT and YYEEEE. With V trimmed by 3 bases and J by 1 base, 4 bases remained unmatched. The CDR3 has 15 residues. Method: immunoSEQ multiplex PCR; TCRdb's copy keeps in-frame clones and lacks some. The sample includes approximately 15,000 clones, around four fifths of them seen just once. This sequence joins TRBV5-6 and TRBJ2-3; TRBD1 matches 8 bases. The sequenced material came from memory CD4+ T cells sorted from PBMCs. The source is a man aged 50-60 years in good health, CMV-negative, and a related stem cell transplant donor. The CDR3 protein is CASSSQGAGTDTQYF. For the CDR3, the DNA is TGTGCCAGCAGCTCCCAGGGGGCAGGCACAGATACGCAGTATTTT. Full variable domain (outside the CDR3, taken from reference TRBV5-6 and TRBJ2-3): DAGVTQSPTHLIKTRGQQVTLRCSPKSGHDTVSWYQQALGQGPQFIFQYYEEEERQRGNFPDRFSGHQFPNYSSELNVNALLLGDSALYLCASSSQGAGTDTQYFGPGTRLTVL.